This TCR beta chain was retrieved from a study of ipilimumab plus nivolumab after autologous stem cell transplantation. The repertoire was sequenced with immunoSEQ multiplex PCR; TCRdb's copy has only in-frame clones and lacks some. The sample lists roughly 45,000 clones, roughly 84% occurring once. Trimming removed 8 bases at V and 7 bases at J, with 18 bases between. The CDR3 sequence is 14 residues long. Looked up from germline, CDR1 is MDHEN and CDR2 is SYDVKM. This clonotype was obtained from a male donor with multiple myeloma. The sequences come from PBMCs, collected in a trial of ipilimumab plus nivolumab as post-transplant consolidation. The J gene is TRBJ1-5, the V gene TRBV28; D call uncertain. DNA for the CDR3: TGTGCCAGCCGTTCACCGGGTTTGGGACAGCCCCAGCATTTT. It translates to CASRSPGLGQPQHF.